These 8 T cell receptor beta chains came from one sample sequenced in a study of shared clonotypes between healthy human individuals. Sequenced by immunoSEQ multiplex PCR; TCRdb stores in-frame clones only, minus some. The sample has just over 2,000,000 clones; 85% to 95% are singletons. Sequenced input: naive CD4+ T cells sorted from blood. Subset in this sample: CD45RA+ positively selected. These receptors were taken from a man aged 18 to 29 in good health.

The chain has TRBV2 and TRBJ1-4; D gene ambiguous. V gave up 6 bases and J gave up 8 bases, with 10 bases separating them. The CDR3 is 12 amino acids. Looked up from germline, CDR1 is SNHLY and CDR2 is FYNNEI. Here the CDR3 DNA reads TGTGCCAGCAGCCACCGAGGGGAAAAACTGTTTTTT. Its protein is CASSHRGEKLFF.

This clone showed up just once. The rearrangement joins TRBV7-2 to TRBJ2-7, with 7 bases that match TRBD1. The V segment lost 2 bases and the J segment 4 bases; nucleotides outside the gene matches: 11. Germline CDR1 SGHTA, CDR2 FQGNSA. The CDR3 is 16 residues long. The CDR3 loop reads CASSLSAGGVPYEQYF. DNA for the CDR3: TGTGCCAGCAGCTTAAGCGCAGGGGGTGTTCCTTACGAGCAGTACTTC.

CDR3 region: CASSLDGGRDSPLHF. In nucleotides, the CDR3 is TGCGCCAGCAGCTTGGACGGGGGTCGGGATTCACCCCTCCACTTT. The chain has TRBV5-1 and TRBJ1-6; D perhaps matches TRBD1 (5 bases). The V gene's germline CDR1 is SGHRS and CDR2 YFSETQ. The CDR3 extends over 15 amino acids. The V gene lost 0 bases and the J gene lost 8 bases, with 12 bases spanning the gap.

V usage is TRBV5-1 and J usage is TRBJ2-2; weak D call: TRBD2 (6 bases). Germline V lookup: CDR1 SGHRS, CDR2 YFSETQ. V was trimmed by 7 bases and J by 5 bases, leaving 15 bases between them. The CDR3 runs to 14 residues. This chain's CDR3 is CASGDGTQTGELFF. CDR3 DNA sequence: TGCGCCAGCGGGGACGGGACTCAAACCGGGGAGCTGTTTTTT.

The chain recombines TRBV6-4 with TRBJ1-2; 8 bases fit TRBD1. CDR1 and CDR2 (germline): MRHNA, SNTAGT. Trimming at V came to 7 bases and at J to 6 bases, leaving 4 bases not matched to a gene. CDR3 length: 12 residues. DNA of the CDR3: TGTGCCAGCAATCTGACAGGGGATGGCTACACCTTC. Encoded protein: CASNLTGDGYTF.

Regarding this clone: Different DNA sequences within this sample yield the same CDR3. The chain employs TRBV20-1 and TRBJ1-1; the D is unclear. Germline assignment: CDR1 DFQATT and CDR2 SNEGSKA (reference sequence). V was cut by 3 bases and J by 2 bases, with 4 bases left in between. The CDR3 totals 11 residues. The CDR3 DNA follows: TGCAGTGCTAGGAAAAACACTGAAGCTTTCTTT. It translates to CSARKNTEAFF.

The J gene is TRBJ2-2, the V gene TRBV6-1; D ambiguous. CDR1 is MNHNS and CDR2 is SASEGT in the germline V gene. Trimming pared 8 bases from V and 0 bases from J, leaving 7 bases between. The CDR3 extends over 13 amino acids. The CDR3, as DNA: TGTGCCAGCGGATCCACGAACACCGGGGAGCTGTTTTTT. Residues: CASGSTNTGELFF.

This chain connects TRBV5-4 to TRBJ1-5; D is ambiguous. This CDR3 spans 15 amino acids. Trimming cost V 4 bases and J 4 bases, with 15 bases left between them. The V gene's germline CDR1 is SGHNT and CDR2 YYREEE (reference sequence). As DNA, the CDR3 is TGTGCCAGCAGCCCCGATGCCGGTTTAAATCAGCCCCAGCATTTT. Translating gives CASSPDAGLNQPQHF.